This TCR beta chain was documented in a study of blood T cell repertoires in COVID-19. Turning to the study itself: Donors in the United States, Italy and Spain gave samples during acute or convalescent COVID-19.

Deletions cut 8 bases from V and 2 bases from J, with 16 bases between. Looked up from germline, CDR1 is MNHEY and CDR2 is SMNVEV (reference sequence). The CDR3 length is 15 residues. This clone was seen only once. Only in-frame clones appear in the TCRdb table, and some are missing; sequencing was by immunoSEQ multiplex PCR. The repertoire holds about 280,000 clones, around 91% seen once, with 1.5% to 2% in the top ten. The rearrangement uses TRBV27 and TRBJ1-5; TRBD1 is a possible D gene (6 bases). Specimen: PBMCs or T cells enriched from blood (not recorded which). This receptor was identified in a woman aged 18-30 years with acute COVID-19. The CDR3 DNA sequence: TGTGCCAGCGCCCTAACAGGGAATGGCAATCAGCCCCAGCATTTT. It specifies CASALTGNGNQPQHF.